Following are 27 T cell receptor beta chains from one sample sequenced in a study of identifying expanded T cells in peripheral blood. The method was immunoSEQ multiplex PCR; TCRdb's version includes in-frame clones alone and lacks a portion of them. The sample has about 90,000 clones, 88% seen once. Sequenced input: blood. These receptors were collected from a person aged 18 to 70 in good health.

The V call is TRBV30, the J call TRBJ1-2; D is possibly TRBD1 (5 bases). The CDR3 extends over 10 amino acids. Trimming stripped 8 bases from V and 4 bases from J, with 8 bases between. Germline V gives CDR1 GTSNPN, CDR2 SVGIG (reference sequence). CDR3 in amino acids: CATGFYGYTF. Here the CDR3 DNA reads TGTGCCACAGGATTCTATGGCTACACCTTC. The complete variable domain, with remaining parts taken from reference TRBV30 and TRBJ1-2, reads SQTIHQWPATLVQPVGSPLSLECTVEGTSNPNLYWYRQAAGRGLQLLFYSVGIGQISSEVPQNLSASRPQDRQFILSSKKLLLSDSGFYLCATGFYGYTFGSGTRLTVV.

This clone has only a few counts. The V gene is TRBV30, the J gene TRBJ2-2; D perhaps matches TRBD2 (6 bases). The V end lost 5 bases, the J end lost 4 bases, and 17 bases lay between the germline ends. The CDR3 runs to 15 residues. CDR1 is GTSNPN, CDR2 SVGIG, per germline (reference sequence). In DNA form, the CDR3 reads TGTGCCTGGGGGGGGAACACCCATGGCACCGGGGAGCTGTTTTTT. It is translated as CAWGGNTHGTGELFF. Variable domain in full (rest from reference TRBV30 and TRBJ2-2): SQTIHQWPATLVQPVGSPLSLECTVEGTSNPNLYWYRQAAGRGLQLLFYSVGIGQISSEVPQNLSASRPQDRQFILSSKKLLLSDSGFYLCAWGGNTHGTGELFFGEGSRLTVL.

CDR3 in DNA: TGTGCCAGCAGCCTGGACGGTAACTATGGCTACACCTTC. Its translation: CASSLDGNYGYTF. The chain employs TRBV7-3 and TRBJ1-2; D gene unclear. Germline V lookup: CDR1 SGHTA, CDR2 FQGTGA. CDR3 length: 13 amino acids. V shed 5 bases and J shed 1 base, with 8 bases lying between them.

The chain couples TRBV7-8 to TRBJ2-1; TRBD1 or TRBD2 may be the D gene (5 bases each). Trimming left V 6 bases short and J 7 bases short, with 22 bases between. This CDR3 comprises 16 residues. Per the germline V gene, CDR1 is SGHVS and CDR2 is FQNEAQ. The CDR3 sequence is CASRGARGGLLNEQFF. Here the CDR3 DNA reads TGTGCCAGCAGAGGGGCTCGGGGTGGGTTATTGAATGAGCAGTTCTTC. The whole variable domain, filled in from reference TRBV7-8 and TRBJ2-1, reads GAGVSQSPRYKVAKRGQDVALRCDPISGHVSLFWYQQALGQGPEFLTYFQNEAQLDKSGLPSDRFFAERPEGSVSTLKIQRTQQEDSAVYLCASRGARGGLLNEQFFGPGTRLTVL.

The chain carries TRBV4-3 and TRBJ2-3; TRBD1 aligns across 10 bases. The germline V gene has CDR1 LGHNA and CDR2 YSLEER. V trimming: 3 bases; J trimming: 7 bases; junction bases outside the gene matches: 7. The CDR3 sequence is 15 residues long. The CDR3 sequence: CASSQADRGEHTQYF. The CDR3 nucleotides are TGCGCCAGCAGCCAGGCGGACAGGGGGGAGCATACGCAGTATTTT.

The gene calls are TRBV2 and TRBJ1-1; D is uncertain. Germline CDR1 and CDR2: SNHLY and FYNNEI. The CDR3 totals 13 residues. Trimming removed 5 bases at V and 0 bases at J, with 7 bases between. CDR3 sequence reads: CASSSQMNTEAFF. The DNA of the CDR3 is TGTGCCAGCAGTTCCCAGATGAACACTGAAGCTTTCTTT.

This chain links TRBV25-1 with TRBJ2-3; 8 nucleotides agree with TRBD1. V shed 3 bases and J 4 bases; nucleotides not matched to a gene: 9. The CDR3 loop spans 16 amino acids. Germline CDR1 reads MGHDK; CDR2 reads SYGVNS. This CDR3 reads CASSDPSGGPADTQYF. DNA for the CDR3: TGTGCCAGCAGTGATCCGTCAGGGGGCCCCGCAGATACGCAGTATTTT.

V gene TRBV27 combines with J gene TRBJ2-7; 10 bases are shared with TRBD1. This CDR3 is 16 amino acids long. Germline assignment: CDR1 MNHEY and CDR2 SMNVEV (reference sequence). J lost 2 bases, V lost 3 bases, and 7 bases had no gene match. The CDR3 DNA reads TGTGCCAGCAGTTTCTCCGGGACAGGGGACACCTACGAGCAGTACTTC. It is translated as CASSFSGTGDTYEQYF.

The chain couples TRBV11-3 to TRBJ2-7, with D tentatively TRBD2 (5 bases). V was pared by 6 bases and J by 5 bases, with 14 bases between. This CDR3 contains 13 residues. The germline V gene has CDR1 SGHNT and CDR2 YENEEA. Here the CDR3 reads CASSPGELHEQYF. CDR3 sequence (DNA): TGTGCCAGCAGTCCTGGGGAGTTGCACGAGCAGTACTTC.

DNA for the CDR3: TGCAGCGTCCAAAGTACAGGCTCTGGGGCCAACGTCCTGACTTTC. Residues: CSVQSTGSGANVLTF. This chain connects TRBV29-1 to TRBJ2-6; D possibly corresponds to TRBD1 (5 bases). V lost 6 bases and J lost 0, with 12 bases in between. The CDR3 contains 15 residues. Germline assignment: CDR1 SQVTM and CDR2 ANQGSEA.

The rearrangement joins TRBV6-5 to TRBJ2-1; D tentatively fits TRBD1 or TRBD2 (5 bases each). The V end was cut by 6 bases, the J end by 12 bases, with 21 bases between. CDR3 length: 14 amino acids. Germline loops: CDR1 MNHEY, CDR2 SVGAGI. The CDR3 DNA reads as TGTGCCAGCAGCCGGGGCCCTAATACAATTGGGCAGTTCTTC. Residues: CASSRGPNTIGQFF.

Regarding this clone: This sample also contains other DNA sequences that code for the same CDR3. The genes are TRBV6-5 and TRBJ1-4; no reliable D call. V lost 0 bases and J 4 bases, leaving 3 bases between the germline ends. The CDR3 contains 13 residues. Germline loops: CDR1 MNHEY, CDR2 SVGAGI. The CDR3 region has the DNA TGTGCCAGCAGTTACTCTGGTAATGAAAAACTGTTTTTT. It encodes CASSYSGNEKLFF.

The chain has TRBV6-1 and TRBJ2-7; tentative D call: TRBD2 (6 bases). Germline V gives CDR1 MNHNS, CDR2 SASEGT. Trimming shortened V by 3 bases and J by 3 bases, and 24 bases separated the two germline ends. The CDR3 loop spans 18 amino acids. This CDR3 is CASSDLNKALGRRYEQYF. CDR3 nucleotides: TGTGCCAGCAGTGACTTAAATAAGGCACTAGGGAGGCGCTACGAGCAGTACTTC.

The J gene is TRBJ2-5, the V gene TRBV6-1; 11 nucleotides match TRBD1. Trimming took 6 bases from V and 5 from J; bases not matched to a gene: 5. This CDR3 is 14 amino acids long. The V gene's germline CDR1 is MNHNS and CDR2 SASEGT. The CDR3: CASRRTGGFETQYF. CDR3 DNA: TGTGCCAGCAGAAGGACAGGGGGCTTTGAGACCCAGTACTTC.

This clone was detected only a few times. The chain recombines TRBV4-2 with TRBJ1-1; D is ambiguous. Trimming cost V 4 bases and J 6 bases, with 12 bases left between them. The CDR3 is 13 amino acids. Germline CDR1 and CDR2: LGHNA and YNFKEQ. DNA of the CDR3: TGTGCCAGCAGCCCGACATTGATGGCTGAAGCTTTCTTT. It yields the protein CASSPTLMAEAFF.

The gene calls are TRBV7-9 and TRBJ2-7, with 8 bases that match TRBD2. Germline V gene sequence: CDR1 SEHNR, CDR2 FQNEAQ (reference sequence). J lost 2 bases, V lost 5 bases, and 5 bases had no gene match. The CDR3 consists of 14 residues. DNA of the CDR3: TGTGCCAGCAGCCTCAGCGGGAGAACCTACGAGCAGTACTTC. Translated, it gives CASSLSGRTYEQYF.

The rearrangement links TRBV29-1 to TRBJ2-5; D is undetermined. Germline V gene data show CDR1 as SQVTM and CDR2 as ANQGSEA. The CDR3 loop spans 12 amino acids. V was pared by 6 bases and J by 4 bases, with 12 bases between. CDR3 loop: CSVRPALETQYF. CDR3 nucleotides: TGCAGCGTCAGGCCAGCTTTAGAGACCCAGTACTTC.

The chain carries TRBV19 and TRBJ1-5, with 9 bases matching TRBD1. CDR3 length equals 15 residues. V lost 5 bases to trimming and J lost 5 bases; unmatched junction nucleotides: 7. Germline V gene data show CDR1 as LNHDA and CDR2 as SQIVND (reference sequence). In nucleotides, the CDR3 is TGTGCCAGTAGTTACCGGGACAGGGTCGATCAGCCCCAGCATTTT. Amino acid sequence: CASSYRDRVDQPQHF.

The V call is TRBV7-9, the J call TRBJ2-3, with 12 bases matching TRBD1. Germline assignment: CDR1 SEHNR and CDR2 FQNEAQ (reference sequence). With 2 bases clipped from V and 5 bases from J, the junction kept 5 bases outside the gene matches. The CDR3 contains 16 residues. The CDR3 protein is CASSLFGTGGQDTQYF. The DNA of the CDR3 is TGTGCCAGCAGCTTATTTGGGACAGGGGGCCAAGATACGCAGTATTTT. The full variable domain, with the rest looked up from reference TRBV7-9 and TRBJ2-3, is DTGVSQNPRHKITKRGQNVTFRCDPISEHNRLYWYRQTLGQGPEFLTYFQNEAQLEKSRLLSDRFSAERPKGSFSTLEIQRTEQGDSAMYLCASSLFGTGGQDTQYFGPGTRLTVL.

The J gene is TRBJ1-6, the V gene TRBV28; 7 bases fit TRBD1. Germline CDR1 MDHEN, CDR2 SYDVKM. This CDR3 has 14 residues. The ends lost 6 bases at V and 7 bases at J; junction bases unmatched: 6. The CDR3 DNA is TGTGCCAGCAGAAGGGGACAGAGGAATTCACCCCTCCACTTT. Protein: CASRRGQRNSPLHF.

This clone was observed a handful of times. V gene TRBV2 combines with J gene TRBJ2-2; possibly TRBD1 or TRBD2 for D (5 bases each). The CDR3 totals 14 residues. The ends were cut back, 7 bases at V and 5 bases at J, with 14 bases in the middle. CDR1 is SNHLY and CDR2 is FYNNEI in the germline V gene. The CDR3 here is CASTMGRTTGELFF. The DNA of the CDR3 is TGTGCCAGCACTATGGGACGGACAACCGGGGAGCTGTTTTTT.

CDR3 amino acids: CASSEPSGWGEDTEAFF. CDR3 sequence (DNA): TGTGCCAGCAGTGAACCCTCGGGCTGGGGGGAAGACACTGAAGCTTTCTTT. The chain uses TRBV6-1 and TRBJ1-1, with D possibly TRBD1 on 5 matching bases. Germline CDR1 and CDR2: MNHNS and SASEGT. This CDR3 contains 17 residues. Trimming pared 2 bases from V and 3 bases from J, leaving 19 bases between.

The rearrangement uses TRBV18 and TRBJ1-4; no reliable D call. This CDR3 is built from 16 residues. The V end lost 1 base, the J end lost 5 bases, and 14 bases lay between the germline ends. CDR1 and CDR2 (germline): KGHSH, LQKENI. In DNA form, the CDR3 reads TGTGCCAGCTCACCACGCTCCGAACCAGCGAATGAAAAACTGTTTTTT. It specifies CASSPRSEPANEKLFF.

V usage is TRBV2 and J usage is TRBJ1-3; no firm D call. Germline assignment: CDR1 SNHLY and CDR2 FYNNEI. The CDR3 runs to 14 residues. V lost 7 bases to trimming and J lost 6 bases, with 16 bases between them. The CDR3 spells CASTPSVGLNTIYF. The CDR3 DNA reads TGTGCCAGCACCCCCTCAGTAGGCCTAAACACCATATATTTT. The whole variable domain, remainder taken from reference TRBV2 and TRBJ1-3, is EPEVTQTPSHQVTQMGQEVILRCVPISNHLYFYWYRQILGQKVEFLVSFYNNEISEKSEIFDDQFSVERPDGSNFTLKIRSTKLEDSAMYFCASTPSVGLNTIYFGEGSWLTVV.

V and J are TRBV7-9 and TRBJ2-2, with 7 bases identical to TRBD1. V lost 3 bases, J lost 2 bases, and 6 bases stayed unmatched. This CDR3 contains 16 residues. CDR1 is SEHNR, CDR2 FQNEAQ, per germline (reference sequence). The chain's CDR3 is CASSLSRGLNTGELFF. The CDR3 DNA reads TGTGCCAGCAGCTTGAGTAGGGGGCTCAACACCGGGGAGCTGTTTTTT.

V usage is TRBV6-1 and J usage is TRBJ1-1; TRBD1 aligns across 7 bases. The CDR3 has 14 amino acids. The trim removed 2 bases at V and 4 bases at J, leaving 4 bases unmatched. Germline values: CDR1 MNHNS, CDR2 SASEGT. The CDR3: CASSEQGGSTEAFF. The DNA for the CDR3 is TGTGCCAGCAGTGAACAGGGGGGGTCCACTGAAGCTTTCTTT.

The chain combines TRBV7-3 with TRBJ1-1; 11 bases line up with TRBD1. CDR3 length: 15 residues. Germline CDR1 and CDR2: SGHTA and FQGTGA. The junction had 7 bases not matched to a gene; V was cut back by 5 bases and J by 5 bases. In DNA form, the CDR3 reads TGTGCCAGCAGCCAAACCGGGACAGGGGGAACTGAAGCTTTCTTT. Its protein is CASSQTGTGGTEAFF.